One and the same sample provided the 18 T cell receptor beta chains below, sequenced in a study of CD4+ T cells in melanoma. Method: immunoSEQ multiplex PCR; TCRdb's copy keeps in-frame clones and lacks some. Among over 130,000 clones listed, around 90% were seen once. Receptor source: a human donor with melanoma.

The chain carries TRBV5-1 and TRBJ2-2; TRBD2 agrees at 11 bases. Per the germline V gene, CDR1 is SGHRS and CDR2 is YFSETQ. The CDR3 has 16 amino acids. V lost 4 bases and J lost 1; bases outside the gene matches: 3. The CDR3 loop is CASSTLAGGNTGELFF. As DNA, the CDR3 is TGCGCCAGCAGCACCCTAGCGGGGGGGAACACCGGGGAGCTGTTTTTT.

V and J are TRBV6-1 and TRBJ1-2; D is undetermined. The CDR3 consists of 15 residues. CDR1 and CDR2 (germline): MNHNS, SASEGT. V lost 1 base and J lost 6, with 15 bases in between. The CDR3 DNA is TGTGCCAGCAGTGAAGGATCAGCTAGAGCGCATGGCTACACCTTC. Amino acid sequence: CASSEGSARAHGYTF.

This chain uses TRBV14 with TRBJ1-1; 7 bases map to TRBD1. The CDR3 sequence is 17 residues long. The V segment lost 0 bases and the J segment 3 bases; nucleotides outside the gene matches: 10. Germline CDR1 and CDR2: SGHDN and FVKESK. CDR3 DNA sequence: TGTGCCAGCAGCCAAGAAAGGGGAGCCGGGACAGACACTGAAGCTTTCTTT. Translation gives CASSQERGAGTDTEAFF.

The V and J genes are TRBV7-9 and TRBJ2-5; D possibly corresponds to TRBD1 (8 bases). Germline V gives CDR1 SEHNR, CDR2 FQNEAQ (reference sequence). The CDR3 has 13 residues. Trimming cost V 8 bases and J 7 bases, with 17 bases left between them. Here the CDR3 reads CASRNRGRATQYF. CDR3 bases: TGTGCCAGCCGAAACAGGGGGAGGGCGACCCAGTACTTC. The full variable domain, its missing parts supplied by reference TRBV7-9 and TRBJ2-5, is DTGVSQNPRHKITKRGQNVTFRCDPISEHNRLYWYRQTLGQGPEFLTYFQNEAQLEKSRLLSDRFSAERPKGSFSTLEIQRTEQGDSAMYLCASRNRGRATQYFGPGTRLLVL.

This chain links TRBV19 with TRBJ1-4; D gene unclear. Per the germline V gene, CDR1 is LNHDA and CDR2 is SQIVND (reference sequence). Trimming cost V 6 bases and J 6 bases, with 14 bases left between them. The CDR3 length is 14 residues. CDR3 coding DNA: TGTGCCAGTAGCACCGGCGAGACTCATGAAAAACTGTTTTTT. Translated: CASSTGETHEKLFF.

The chain employs TRBV7-3 and TRBJ2-1; 9 bases line up with TRBD1. The V and J ends lost 5 bases and 5 bases, in that order; junction bases with no gene match: 7. This CDR3 is built from 15 residues. Germline-derived CDR1 and CDR2 are SGHTA and FQGTGA. CDR3 nucleotides: TGTGCCAGCAGCCCTCGGACAGGGGCCAACAATGAGCAGTTCTTC. Encoded protein: CASSPRTGANNEQFF. The variable domain in full, completed from reference TRBV7-3 and TRBJ2-1, reads GAGVSQTPSNKVTEKGKYVELRCDPISGHTALYWYRQSLGQGPEFLIYFQGTGAADDSGLPNDRFFAVRPEGSVSTLKIQRTERGDSAVYLCASSPRTGANNEQFFGPGTRLTVL.

The chain joins TRBV7-9 to TRBJ1-3; TRBD1 is a possible D gene (6 bases). CDR3 length: 14 residues. The germline V and J ends were trimmed by 5 bases and 8 bases, with 16 bases remaining between them. Germline V lookup: CDR1 SEHNR, CDR2 FQNEAQ (reference sequence). The CDR3 DNA reads TGTGCCAGCAGCCTGGGGGCCAGGTTGGACACCATATATTTT. This encodes CASSLGARLDTIYF.

This chain uses TRBV7-7 with TRBJ2-5; TRBD2 might be the D (7 bases). The CDR3 covers 15 residues. Germline V gene lookup returns CDR1 SSHAT and CDR2 FNYEAQ (reference sequence). The CDR3 protein is CASGSGGPFLETQYF. The CDR3 DNA sequence: TGTGCTAGCGGGTCCGGGGGGCCCTTTTTAGAGACCCAGTACTTC.

V gene TRBV14 combines with J gene TRBJ1-2; D gene ambiguous. The germline V and J ends were trimmed by 4 bases and 8 bases, with 11 bases remaining between them. Germline V CDR1 and CDR2: SGHDN, FVKESK. CDR3 length: 12 amino acids. This CDR3 reads CASSPYRWGYTF. CDR3 in DNA: TGTGCCAGCAGCCCTTACCGATGGGGCTACACCTTC.

J is TRBJ1-1 and V is TRBV2; unclear D gene. Germline CDR1 and CDR2: SNHLY and FYNNEI. This CDR3 spans 13 amino acids. V was trimmed by 6 bases and J by 0 bases, leaving 8 bases between them. CDR3 sequence: CASRHLLNTEAFF. CDR3 in DNA: TGTGCCAGCAGACACCTGCTGAACACTGAAGCTTTCTTT.

The V call is TRBV7-3, the J call TRBJ1-6; weak D call: TRBD1 (5 bases). Trimming pared 5 bases from V and 6 bases from J, leaving 20 bases between. Germline CDR1 reads SGHTA; CDR2 reads FQGTGA. This CDR3 comprises 17 residues. The CDR3 sequence: CASSNIPGRESNSPLHF. CDR3 DNA sequence: TGTGCCAGCAGCAATATACCGGGACGGGAATCTAATTCACCCCTCCACTTT.

The chain joins TRBV6-6 to TRBJ2-3, with 13 bases fitting TRBD2. CDR1 and CDR2 (germline): MNHNY, SVGAGI (reference sequence). After removal of 5 bases from V and 2 bases from J, the junction contained 4 bases not matched to a gene. CDR3 length equals 16 residues. The CDR3, as DNA: TGTGCCAGCAGTCGGACTAGCGGGGGTTTCACAGATACGCAGTATTTT. This gives the protein CASSRTSGGFTDTQYF.

The chain employs TRBV5-1 and TRBJ1-2, with D maybe TRBD1 (5 bases). The CDR3 sequence is 17 residues long. The V and J ends lost 4 bases and 4 bases respectively, with 23 bases between them. Germline V lookup: CDR1 SGHRS, CDR2 YFSETQ. This CDR3 is CASSPRAVSDRIYGYTF. CDR3 DNA sequence: TGCGCCAGCAGCCCCCGAGCCGTGTCAGACAGAATCTATGGCTACACCTTC. Looking up the rest from reference TRBV5-1 and TRBJ1-2 gives the full variable domain: KAGVTQTPRYLIKTRGQQVTLSCSPISGHRSVSWYQQTPGQGLQFLFEYFSETQRNKGNFPGRFSGRQFSNSRSEMNVSTLELGDSALYLCASSPRAVSDRIYGYTFGSGTRLTVV.

This chain links TRBV18 with TRBJ1-1; a possible D gene is TRBD1 (5 bases). This CDR3 region has 14 residues. The germline V gene has CDR1 KGHSH and CDR2 LQKENI. Between the trimmed V and J ends, which lost 4 bases and 5 bases, there was a span of 14 bases. CDR3 in DNA: TGTGCCAGCTCACAAGCGGGTGGGGGGACTGAAGCTTTCTTT. Amino acid sequence: CASSQAGGGTEAFF.

The CDR3: CASSPTGLAGSGEETQYF. For the CDR3, the DNA is TGTGCCAGCTCACCAACGGGACTAGCGGGCTCCGGGGAAGAGACCCAGTACTTC. V usage is TRBV18 and J usage is TRBJ2-5; TRBD2 aligns across 12 bases. V lost 2 bases to trimming and J lost 3 bases; unmatched junction nucleotides: 10. Germline V gives CDR1 KGHSH, CDR2 LQKENI. The CDR3 totals 18 residues.

CDR3 in DNA: TGTGCCAGCAGCTTAGCGCCGGCAGATACGCAGTATTTT. Its translation is CASSLAPADTQYF. The chain couples TRBV11-1 to TRBJ2-3; D ambiguous. The CDR3 has 13 amino acids. The V end was cut by 0 bases, the J end by 4 bases, with 5 bases between. Germline CDR1 is SGHAT and CDR2 is FQDESV (reference sequence).

J is TRBJ1-1 and V is TRBV10-2; D gene ambiguous. This CDR3 has 12 amino acids. Germline CDR1 WSHSY, CDR2 SAAADI. V was trimmed by 6 bases and J by 0 bases, leaving 5 bases between them. The CDR3, as DNA: TGCGCCAGCAGCGCAGTGAACACTGAAGCTTTCTTT. It is translated as CASSAVNTEAFF.

The chain employs TRBV5-6 and TRBJ2-3; D perhaps matches TRBD1 (5 bases). Germline lookup yields CDR1 SGHDT and CDR2 YYEEEE. This CDR3 is 13 amino acids long. The germline V and J ends were trimmed by 1 base and 6 bases, with 9 bases remaining between them. The CDR3 DNA reads as TGTGCCAGCAGCTTGACAGGCGTCGATACGCAGTATTTT. Protein sequence: CASSLTGVDTQYF.